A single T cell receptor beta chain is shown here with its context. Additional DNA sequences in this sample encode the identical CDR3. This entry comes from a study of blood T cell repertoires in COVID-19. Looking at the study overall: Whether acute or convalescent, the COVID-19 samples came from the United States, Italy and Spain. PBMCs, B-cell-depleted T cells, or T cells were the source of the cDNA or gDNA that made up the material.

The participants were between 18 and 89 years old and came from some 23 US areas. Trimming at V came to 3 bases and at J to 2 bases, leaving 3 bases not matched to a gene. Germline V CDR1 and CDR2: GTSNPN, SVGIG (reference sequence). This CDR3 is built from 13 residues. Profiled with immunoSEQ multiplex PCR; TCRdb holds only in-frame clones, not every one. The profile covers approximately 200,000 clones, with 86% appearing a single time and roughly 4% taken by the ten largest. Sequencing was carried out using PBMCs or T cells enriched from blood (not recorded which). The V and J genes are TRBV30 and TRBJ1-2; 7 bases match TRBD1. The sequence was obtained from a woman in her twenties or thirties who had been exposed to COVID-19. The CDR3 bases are TGTGCCTGGAGGACAGGGAGGAACTATGGCTACACCTTC. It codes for CAWRTGRNYGYTF.